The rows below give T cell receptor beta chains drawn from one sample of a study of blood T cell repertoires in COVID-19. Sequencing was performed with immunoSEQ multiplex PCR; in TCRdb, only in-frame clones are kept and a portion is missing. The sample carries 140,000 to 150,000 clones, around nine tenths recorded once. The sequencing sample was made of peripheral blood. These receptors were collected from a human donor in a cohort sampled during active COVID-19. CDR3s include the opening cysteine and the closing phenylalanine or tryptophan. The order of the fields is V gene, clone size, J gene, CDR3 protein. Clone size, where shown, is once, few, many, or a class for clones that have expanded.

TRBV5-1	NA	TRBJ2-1	CASSYRTSGGNEQFF
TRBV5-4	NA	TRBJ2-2	CASTGGNTGELFF
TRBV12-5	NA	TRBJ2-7	CASGSGYEQYF
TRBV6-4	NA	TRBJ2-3	CASSEGTVGDTQYF
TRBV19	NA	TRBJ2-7	CASSIRGSSYEQYF
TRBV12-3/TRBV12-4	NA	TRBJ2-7	CASSFVNSYEQYF
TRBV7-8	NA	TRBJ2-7	CASSLTGATYEQYF
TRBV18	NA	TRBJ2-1	CASAQASGLNEQFF
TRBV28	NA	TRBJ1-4	CASSSPRTTTNEKLFF
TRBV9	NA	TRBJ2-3	CASSVTSGGTDTQYF
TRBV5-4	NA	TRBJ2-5	CASSLIGAGQSQETQYF
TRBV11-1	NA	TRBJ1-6	CASSLDRAYNSPLHF
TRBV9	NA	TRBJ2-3	CASSSDIGTDTQYF
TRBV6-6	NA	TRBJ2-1	CASWDTTYNEQFF
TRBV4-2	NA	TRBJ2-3	CASSQPGQGARDTQYF
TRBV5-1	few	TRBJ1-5	CASSVDRGPGQPQHF
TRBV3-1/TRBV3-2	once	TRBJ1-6	CASSTGGGNSPLHF